A single sample is the source of the 21 T cell receptor beta chains below, sequenced in a study. TCRdb re-called the RT-PCR reads through MiXCR, storing one row per CDR3 protein. This table has about 680,000 distinct CDR3 sequences, approximately 15% appearing once. The sequenced material came from memory CD4+ T cells from blood. These receptors all come from a female donor in good health, serving as a healthy control.

The chain carries TRBV20-1 and TRBJ2-5; 10 bases agree with TRBD2. CDR3 length equals 15 residues. The ends lost 6 bases at V and 4 bases at J; junction bases unmatched: 11. CDR1 is DFQATT and CDR2 is SNEGSKA in the germline V gene (reference sequence). This CDR3 is CSASGGVSKGETQYF. CDR3 coding DNA: TGCAGTGCCAGCGGGGGGGTCTCAAAAGGAGAGACCCAGTACTTC.

This clonotype was seen at least ten times. The rearrangement uses TRBV4-3 and TRBJ2-3, with D tentatively TRBD2 (5 bases). Germline CDR1 and CDR2: LGHNA and YSLEER. Trimming removed 1 base from V and 2 bases from J, with 10 bases in between. This CDR3 is built from 15 residues. The CDR3 sequence: CASSQAAVLTDTQYF. CDR3 nucleotides: TGCGCCAGCAGCCAAGCAGCGGTACTCACAGATACGCAGTATTTT.

This clonotype has ten or more counts. This chain uses TRBV29-1 with TRBJ2-1; D gene unclear. CDR1 SQVTM and CDR2 ANQGSEA come from the germline V gene. The CDR3 length is 11 residues. V dropped 4 bases and J dropped 3 bases, with 4 bases sitting between them. Here the CDR3 reads CSVAVYNEQFF. CDR3 DNA: TGCAGCGTTGCCGTCTACAATGAGCAGTTCTTC.

V and J are TRBV27 and TRBJ2-7; 11 bases match TRBD2. Trimming cost V 6 bases and J 1 base; bases outside gene matches: 8. The V gene's germline CDR1 is MNHEY and CDR2 SMNVEV (reference sequence). This CDR3 spans 16 amino acids. The CDR3 loop is CASSRTGTSGSYEQYF. CDR3 nucleotide sequence: TGTGCCAGCAGCCGTACCGGGACTAGCGGTTCCTACGAGCAGTACTTC.

CDR3: CASTIERGAGEKLFF. CDR3 nucleotides: TGTGCCAGCACCATCGAGAGGGGGGCAGGTGAAAAACTGTTTTTT. J is TRBJ1-4 and V is TRBV27; tentative D call: TRBD1 (6 bases). Germline V gene data show CDR1 as MNHEY and CDR2 as SMNVEV (reference sequence). Trimming took 7 bases from V and 7 from J, leaving 19 bases between them. The CDR3 has 15 amino acids.

This clonotype showed up just a few times. V and J are TRBV18 and TRBJ1-1; the match to TRBD1 covers 8 bases. Germline V CDR1 and CDR2: KGHSH, LQKENI. V shed 5 bases, J shed 1 base, and the junction held 6 bases outside the gene matches. The CDR3 has 15 residues. CDR3 nucleotides: TGTGCCAGCTCAACGGGACAGGCGAAGAACACTGAAGCTTTCTTT. This encodes CASSTGQAKNTEAFF.

This clonotype was recorded many times. The chain couples TRBV29-1 to TRBJ2-5, with TRBD2 matching over 14 bases. This CDR3 has 16 residues. The V gene's germline CDR1 is SQVTM and CDR2 ANQGSEA. With V trimmed by 6 bases and J by 0 bases, 6 bases remained unmatched. The CDR3 nucleotides are TGCAGCGTCAAAGGACTAGCGGGGGGAAACCAAGAGACCCAGTACTTC. Encoded protein: CSVKGLAGGNQETQYF. Complete variable domain (other parts from reference TRBV29-1 and TRBJ2-5): SAVISQKPSRDICQRGTSLTIQCQVDSQVTMMFWYRQQPGQSLTLIATANQGSEATYESGFVIDKFPISRPNLTFSTLTVSNMSPEDSSIYLCSVKGLAGGNQETQYFGPGTRLLVL.

This clonotype was recorded a few times. V and J are TRBV20-1 and TRBJ1-6; no clear D gene. The CDR3 has 13 residues. The V end lost 5 bases, the J end lost 6 bases, and 11 bases lay between the germline ends. Germline CDR1 is DFQATT and CDR2 is SNEGSKA (reference sequence). CDR3 bases: TGCAGTGCTCCCGTAGAGCTTAATTCACCCCTCCACTTT. Protein: CSAPVELNSPLHF.

This clonotype was detected a few times. This chain joins TRBV6-1 and TRBJ1-2, with D tentatively TRBD1 (6 bases). This CDR3 comprises 14 residues. Germline values: CDR1 MNHNS, CDR2 SASEGT. Deletions cut 7 bases from V and 6 bases from J, with 18 bases between. CDR3 nucleotide sequence: TGTGCCAGCACCGTCAGGGGTTTGGGGGATGGCTACACCTTC. This gives the protein CASTVRGLGDGYTF.

The rearrangement joins TRBV11-2 to TRBJ2-1; TRBD1 aligns across 8 bases. The V and J ends lost 5 bases and 7 bases, in that order; junction bases with no gene match: 13. Germline V gives CDR1 SGHAT, CDR2 FQNNGV. There are 16 residues in the CDR3. CDR3 in amino acids: CASSPKTGASNNEQFF. The CDR3 nucleotides read TGTGCCAGCAGCCCCAAGACAGGGGCATCGAATAATGAGCAGTTCTTC.

The chain recombines TRBV12-3 or TRBV12-4 with TRBJ1-5; 9 bases agree with TRBD1. The CDR3 sequence is 15 residues long. J gave up 1 base and V 6 bases, and 4 bases lay outside the gene matches. The CDR3 DNA reads TGTGCCAGCAGGGGGGACAGGGAAAGCAATCAGCCCCAGCATTTT. Translated, it gives CASRGDRESNQPQHF.

This clonotype was picked up many times. V usage is TRBV4-3 and J usage is TRBJ2-1, with 12 nucleotides matching TRBD2. Per germline, CDR1 LGHNA and CDR2 YSLEER. The CDR3 runs 17 residues. Germline trimming cut 0 bases from V and 7 bases from J; bases unmatched to any gene: 7. The CDR3 loop is CASSQDWRTSGINEQFF. The CDR3 coding sequence is TGCGCCAGCAGCCAAGATTGGCGGACTAGCGGGATAAATGAGCAGTTCTTC.

This clonotype has just a few counts. V and J are TRBV4-2 and TRBJ2-7; TRBD1 is a possible D gene (6 bases). In germline, CDR1 is LGHNA, CDR2 YNFKEQ. Deletions cut 0 bases from V and 6 bases from J, with 12 bases between. The CDR3 sequence is 14 residues long. CDR3 amino acids: CASSQEERGSEQYF. The CDR3 DNA follows: TGTGCCAGCAGCCAAGAAGAAAGGGGGAGCGAGCAGTACTTC.

The rearrangement links TRBV18 to TRBJ1-1, with TRBD1 matching over 9 bases. The CDR3 consists of 15 residues. CDR1 and CDR2 from the germline V gene are KGHSH and LQKENI. J was trimmed by 6 bases and V by 3 bases; bases with no gene match: 8. CDR3 bases: TGTGCCAGCTCACCGAAGGACAGGGGTGATTCTGAAGCTTTCTTT. Protein sequence: CASSPKDRGDSEAFF.

This clonotype was seen a few times. The V call is TRBV4-1, the J call TRBJ2-1; D may correspond to TRBD1 or TRBD2 (5 bases each). This CDR3 has 16 amino acids. Trimming removed 5 bases from V and 2 bases from J, with 16 bases in between. The germline gives CDR1 MGHRA, CDR2 YSYEKL. The CDR3: CASSAPGTMTYNEQFF. The CDR3 nucleotides read TGCGCCAGCAGCGCCCCCGGGACCATGACCTACAATGAGCAGTTCTTC.

This clonotype was observed a few times. The V gene is TRBV7-6, the J gene TRBJ2-1; 8 nucleotides line up with TRBD2. V trimming: 0 bases; J trimming: 0 bases; junction bases outside the gene matches: 4. CDR1 and CDR2 from the germline V gene are SGHVS and FNYEAQ. The CDR3 length is 17 residues. The CDR3 DNA reads TGTGCCAGCAGCTTAGCGTATGCGGGAGGCTCCTACAATGAGCAGTTCTTC. This codes for CASSLAYAGGSYNEQFF.

This clonotype was seen ten or more times. The V and J genes are TRBV5-1 and TRBJ1-1, with unresolved D. The CDR3 has 14 residues. Trimming took off 0 bases at V and 7 bases at J, with 13 bases between the two ends. CDR1 SGHRS and CDR2 YFSETQ come from the germline V gene. The chain's CDR3 is CASSLEGIFSEAFF. CDR3 nucleotide sequence: TGCGCCAGCAGCTTGGAGGGAATCTTTAGTGAAGCTTTCTTT. Combining the CDR3 with reference TRBV5-1 and TRBJ1-1 gives the whole variable domain KAGVTQTPRYLIKTRGQQVTLSCSPISGHRSVSWYQQTPGQGLQFLFEYFSETQRNKGNFPGRFSGRQFSNSRSEMNVSTLELGDSALYLCASSLEGIFSEAFFGQGTRLTVV.

This chain uses TRBV7-3 with TRBJ1-6, with 8 positions matching TRBD1. J was trimmed by 11 bases and V by 4 bases; bases with no gene match: 4. CDR1 SGHTA and CDR2 FQGTGA come from the germline V gene. This CDR3 comprises 13 residues. The CDR3 region has the DNA TGTGCCAGCAGCTCGACAGGGGATACACCCCTCCACTTT. Translated: CASSSTGDTPLHF.

This clonotype has at least ten counts. CDR3 sequence (DNA): TGTGCCAGCAGCTTAGGGACTAGCGGGCTATCGAATGAGCAGTTCTTC. This sequence encodes CASSLGTSGLSNEQFF. The chain uses TRBV7-6 and TRBJ2-1; TRBD2 agrees at 11 bases. The CDR3 totals 16 residues. Germline V gene lookup returns CDR1 SGHVS and CDR2 FNYEAQ. Germline trimming cut 1 base from V and 7 bases from J; bases unmatched to any gene: 6.

In regard to this clonotype: Just one base apart from a much larger clone, this may be a read error. The chain is built from TRBV27 and TRBJ2-3, with D possibly TRBD2 on 5 matching bases. From germline, CDR1 is MNHEY and CDR2 SMNVEV (reference sequence). The CDR3 consists of 13 residues. In DNA, the CDR3 is TGTCCCAGCAGTTTCGAACTAGCAGATACGCAGTATTTT. Translation: CPSSFELADTQYF.

This clonotype came up many times. The V and J genes are TRBV3-1 and TRBJ2-3; no clear D gene. CDR3 length: 11 residues. The germline gives CDR1 LGHDT, CDR2 YNNKEL (reference sequence). The V and J ends lost 3 bases and 2 bases respectively, with 0 bases between them. The CDR3 DNA sequence: TGTGCCAGCAGCCACACAGATACGCAGTATTTT. Translating gives CASSHTDTQYF.